One sample yielded the 2 T cell receptor beta chains listed below, sequenced in a study of blood T cell repertoires in COVID-19. Generated by immunoSEQ multiplex PCR, the TCRdb table keeps only in-frame clones and is missing some. Of about 460,000 clones in the sample, 88% were seen once. Sequences were obtained from PBMCs or T cells enriched from blood (not recorded which). The receptors here all came from a woman aged 55-70 years who had recovered from COVID-19.

The genes are TRBV13 and TRBJ1-2; 8 bases align to TRBD1. After removal of 5 bases from V and 6 bases from J, the junction contained 5 bases not matched to a gene. Germline lookup yields CDR1 PRHDT and CDR2 FYEKMQ (reference sequence). The CDR3 runs 13 residues. CDR3 bases: TGTGCCAGCAGCGTATGGACAGGGAATGGCTACACCTTC. Protein sequence: CASSVWTGNGYTF.

The chain uses TRBV5-1 and TRBJ1-2; TRBD1 aligns across 10 bases. This CDR3 has 14 amino acids. Per germline, CDR1 SGHRS and CDR2 YFSETQ. The V and J ends lost 4 bases and 6 bases, in that order; junction bases with no gene match: 6. The CDR3 sequence: CASSPGTGDHGYTF. The CDR3 DNA is TGCGCCAGCAGCCCTGGGACAGGGGATCATGGCTACACCTTC. The variable domain in full, with the rest retrieved from reference TRBV5-1 and TRBJ1-2, is KAGVTQTPRYLIKTRGQQVTLSCSPISGHRSVSWYQQTPGQGLQFLFEYFSETQRNKGNFPGRFSGRQFSNSRSEMNVSTLELGDSALYLCASSPGTGDHGYTFGSGTRLTVV.